This T cell receptor beta chain was captured in a study of control samples from healthy donors and cancer patients. The table came from immunoSEQ multiplex PCR; TCRdb's copy has only in-frame clones and leaves some out. The sample lists 110,000 to 150,000 clones, over 90% seen once, with around 14% in the top ten. Sequenced material: PBMCs. The sequence was collected from a man aged 60-69 years with colorectal cancer.

The CDR3 coding sequence is TGCGCCAGCAGCTTTGGACAGTCCGAGCAGTACTTC. Its translation is CASSFGQSEQYF. The chain employs TRBV5-1 and TRBJ2-7; TRBD1 might be the D (6 bases). Germline values: CDR1 SGHRS, CDR2 YFSETQ. This CDR3 region has 12 residues. V shed 2 bases and J shed 6 bases, with 9 bases lying between them.